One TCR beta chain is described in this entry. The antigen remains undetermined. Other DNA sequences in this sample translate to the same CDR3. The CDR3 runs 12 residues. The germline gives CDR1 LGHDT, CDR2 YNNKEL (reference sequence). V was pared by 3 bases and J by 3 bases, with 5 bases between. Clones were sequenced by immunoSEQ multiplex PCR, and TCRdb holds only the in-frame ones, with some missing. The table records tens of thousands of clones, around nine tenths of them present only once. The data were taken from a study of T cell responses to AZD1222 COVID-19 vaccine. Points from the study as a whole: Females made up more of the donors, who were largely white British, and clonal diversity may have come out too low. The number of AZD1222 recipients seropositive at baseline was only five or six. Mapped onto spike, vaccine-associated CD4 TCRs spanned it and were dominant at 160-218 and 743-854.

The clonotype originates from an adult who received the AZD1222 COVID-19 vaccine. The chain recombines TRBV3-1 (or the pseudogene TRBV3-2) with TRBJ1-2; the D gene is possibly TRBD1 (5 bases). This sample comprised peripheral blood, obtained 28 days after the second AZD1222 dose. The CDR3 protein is CASSQGDYGYTF. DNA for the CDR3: TGTGCCAGCAGCCAGGGGGACTATGGCTACACCTTC.